This T cell receptor beta chain is drawn from a study of blood T cell repertoires in COVID-19. Whole-study context: The United States, Italy and Spain were the sources of the acute and convalescent COVID-19 samples. PBMCs, B-cell-depleted T cells, or T cells were the source of the cDNA or gDNA that made up the material.

As handled by the study authors: Amplification of reference gene primers was used by the study to estimate nucleated cell counts. The protocol was immunoSEQ multiplex PCR, while the TCRdb copy is restricted to in-frame clones and leaves out a portion. V, J and clone size are those of that table, while D and trimming were read from the DNA. This sample has about 110,000 clones; roughly 88% occur once, and the top ten carry less than 2.5%. This CDR3 is built from 18 residues. Germline V gives CDR1 LNHNV, CDR2 YYDKDF (reference sequence). V lost 0 bases to trimming and J lost 0 bases, with 14 bases between them.

The receptor was derived from a human donor in a cohort sampled during active COVID-19. The genes are TRBV15 and TRBJ1-4; weak D call: TRBD1 (5 bases). Sequenced sample: peripheral blood. CDR3 loop: CATSRDHLGPSTNEKLFF. For the CDR3, the DNA is TGTGCCACCAGCAGAGATCATTTGGGGCCATCAACTAATGAAAAACTGTTTTTT.